This paragraph covers one T cell receptor (beta chain) sequence. Looked up from germline, CDR1 is MNHEY and CDR2 is SVGAGI. This CDR3 contains 12 residues. The V end was cut by 7 bases, the J end by 10 bases, with 16 bases between. The data were taken from a study of blood T cell repertoires in COVID-19. Study summary: Samples came from the United States, Italy and Spain, spanning acute and convalescent COVID-19. In each case, the material was cDNA or gDNA derived from T cells, B-cell-depleted T cells, or PBMCs.

Original analysis: Amplifying reference gene primers gave estimates of nucleated cell counts. The method was immunoSEQ multiplex PCR; TCRdb's version includes in-frame clones alone and lacks a portion of them. The V and J calls and clone size were taken over from that table, and D and trimming were inferred from the DNA. The table has 150,000 to 160,000 clones, more than 80% seen once. This chain joins TRBV6-5 and TRBJ1-1; D is uncertain. The sample was peripheral blood. This clonotype originated in a woman aged 40 to 49 with acute or convalescent COVID-19. The DNA of the CDR3 is TGTGCCAGCAAAACAGACCCAGCAAGAGCTTTCTTT. This codes for CASKTDPARAFF.